This record concerns one TCR beta chain sequence. The target antigen is unknown. Losses at the gene ends were 7 bases for V and 7 bases for J; bases not matched to a gene: 4. Germline-derived CDR1 and CDR2 are LNHDA and SQIVND (reference sequence). CDR3 length: 14 residues. Healthy donors had no documented immune events, such as infections, while sampled. These data are taken from a study of identifying expanded T cells in peripheral blood. The method was immunoSEQ multiplex PCR; TCRdb's version includes in-frame clones alone and lacks a portion of them. The sample yields about 130,000 clones, 86% seen once. General observations from the study: Two-week clone count variance significantly increased as total template count grew. Over two and four weeks, about 15 and 19 clones changed, versus more than 1 between replicates.

The V call is TRBV19, the J call TRBJ2-1, with TRBD2 matching 13 bases. Specimen: blood. The sequence derives from a person between 18 and 75 years old in good health. The CDR3 region has the DNA TGTGCCAGTAAGGGGACTAGCGGGGCTAATGAGCAGTTCTTC. Its translation: CASKGTSGANEQFF.